The 9 T cell receptor beta chains below come from one sample, sequenced in a study of T cell repertoires in cytomegalovirus infection (dated by TCRdb to about 2019). This specimen's treatment or condition label, interpreted: in vitro stimulation with specific CMV peptide epitopes to enrich CMV-specific T cells. This sample was sequenced with an Illumina HiSeq 1500. TCRdb cleaned the public reads at Q25 with fastp, built clones with MiXCR and kept in-frame beta chains. Each CDR3 protein appears once, grouped with its most common genes and DNA. A total of about 270,000 distinct CDR3 sequences appear in this sample, approximately 22% of them only once. The ten largest clonotypes hold roughly a fifth of the sample. These receptors' antigens are unknown. The sample in question was cultured PBMCs, obtained from culture after CMV antigen stimulation. These receptors originate from a human donor in good health (CMV status not recorded). Some clones in this sample may be carry-over from other donors' samples.

The chain uses TRBV11-2 and TRBJ2-3, with D possibly TRBD2 on 5 matching bases. Germline V lookup: CDR1 SGHAT, CDR2 FQNNGV. The CDR3 covers 16 residues. The V end lost 3 bases, the J end lost 3 bases, and 16 bases lay between the germline ends. In nucleotides, the CDR3 is TGTGCCAGCAGCTTTCTTACGGGATCGGGGACAGATACGCAGTATTTT. It codes for CASSFLTGSGTDTQYF.

At least ten counts were recorded for this clonotype. V is TRBV28 and J is TRBJ1-2, with 8 bases that match TRBD1. This CDR3 is 16 amino acids long. The V segment lost 8 bases and the J segment 6 bases; nucleotides outside the gene matches: 17. Germline V gives CDR1 MDHEN, CDR2 SYDVKM. The CDR3 loop is CASRVGAGGSPDGYTF. The CDR3, as DNA: TGTGCCAGCCGTGTTGGGGCAGGGGGCAGCCCAGATGGCTACACCTTC.

This clonotype was recorded a few times. The V and J genes are TRBV6-5 and TRBJ2-1; TRBD2 matches at 11 bases. J gave up 6 bases and V 5 bases, and 6 bases lay outside the gene matches. Germline values: CDR1 MNHEY, CDR2 SVGAGI. CDR3 length equals 15 residues. The CDR3 DNA reads TGTGCCAGCAGTAAAGGACTAGCGGGTGTCAATGAGCAGTTCTTC. This codes for CASSKGLAGVNEQFF.

The rearrangement uses TRBV20-1 and TRBJ2-5; maybe TRBD1 (5 bases). Per the germline V gene, CDR1 is DFQATT and CDR2 is SNEGSKA (reference sequence). V lost 0 bases and J lost 2, with 13 bases in between. The CDR3 consists of 15 residues. The CDR3 DNA reads as TGCAGTGCTAGAGACCCCAGGGTCGGGCAAGAGACCCAGTACTTC. It is translated as CSARDPRVGQETQYF.

This clonotype was counted at least ten times. This chain links TRBV10-3 with TRBJ1-6, with D perhaps matching TRBD1 (6 bases). The CDR3 extends over 16 amino acids. Germline lookup yields CDR1 ENHRY and CDR2 SYGVKD. Trimming left V 3 bases short and J 10 bases short, with 19 bases between. In nucleotides, the CDR3 is TGTGCCATCAGTGAATCGGCACAGGGACGTTTCTCACCCCTCCACTTT. As protein: CAISESAQGRFSPLHF.

There are a few counts of this clonotype. CDR3 sequence reads: CASSHAGTGDTGELFF. The CDR3 nucleotides are TGTGCCAGCAGCCACGCCGGGACAGGGGACACCGGGGAGCTGTTTTTT. The chain carries TRBV4-2 and TRBJ2-2; TRBD1 aligns across 10 bases. Trimming took 3 bases from V and 3 from J; bases not matched to a gene: 4. CDR1 and CDR2 (germline): LGHNA, YNFKEQ. The CDR3 runs to 16 residues.

V and J are TRBV28 and TRBJ1-1; D might be TRBD1 (6 bases). The CDR3 totals 12 residues. Trimming cost V 8 bases and J 4 bases, with 11 bases left between them. In germline, CDR1 is MDHEN, CDR2 SYDVKM. The CDR3: CASGQSGTEAFF. The CDR3 DNA is TGTGCCAGCGGACAGTCGGGCACTGAAGCTTTCTTT.

Only a few counts were recorded for this clonotype. V usage is TRBV5-6 and J usage is TRBJ2-4; no firm D call. V lost 2 bases, J lost 0 bases, and 6 bases lay in between. The germline V gene has CDR1 SGHDT and CDR2 YYEEEE. This CDR3 has 14 residues. The CDR3 DNA reads TGTGCCAGCAGCTTAACGGCAGCCAAAAACATTCAGTACTTC. Translating gives CASSLTAAKNIQYF. Full variable domain (outside the CDR3, taken from reference TRBV5-6 and TRBJ2-4): DAGVTQSPTHLIKTRGQQVTLRCSPKSGHDTVSWYQQALGQGPQFIFQYYEEEERQRGNFPDRFSGHQFPNYSSELNVNALLLGDSALYLCASSLTAAKNIQYFGAGTRLSVL.

The CDR3 protein is CASSYSARFNQPQHF. Here the CDR3 DNA reads TGTGCCAGCAGTTACTCGGCCAGATTTAATCAGCCCCAGCATTTT. The rearrangement joins TRBV6-2 or TRBV6-3 to TRBJ1-5; D gene ambiguous. CDR1 is MNHEY and CDR2 is SVGEGT in the germline V gene. The CDR3 has 15 amino acids. V dropped 0 bases and J dropped 4 bases, with 10 bases sitting between them.